These 10 T cell receptor beta chains originate from one sample sequenced in a study of monozygotic twins with inflammatory bowel disease. Each CDR3 protein gets one entry in TCRdb, which reprocessed the 5' RACE reads and gives no DNA. This repertoire includes more than 300,000 distinct CDR3 sequences. The source material was blood. Receptor source: a human donor with ulcerative colitis or Crohn's disease, or a healthy co-twin of an affected twin (not recorded which).

V and J are TRBV5-1 and TRBJ2-7; without DNA, the TCRdb call of TRBD1 cannot be checked. There are 12 residues in the CDR3. Germline CDR1 and CDR2: SGHRS and YFSETQ. The CDR3 sequence is CASSSGGDEQYF.

J is TRBJ1-2 and V is TRBV12-3 or TRBV12-4; TCRdb returns TRBD1, unconfirmable since there is no DNA. This CDR3 has 13 amino acids. The CDR3 loop reads CASSSQVPYGYTF.

The rearrangement uses TRBV10-3 and TRBJ2-3; as DNA is missing, the TRBD1 call by TCRdb cannot be tested. Germline V gives CDR1 ENHRY, CDR2 SYGVKD. The CDR3 contains 15 residues. The CDR3 spells CAISVLGDYTDTQYF.

The gene calls are TRBV12-3 or TRBV12-4 and TRBJ1-1; TCRdb designates TRBD1, a call that cannot be tested without DNA. The CDR3 contains 14 residues. CDR3 in amino acids: CASSLITGGTEAFF.

The chain is built from TRBV5-1 and TRBJ2-7; TCRdb lists TRBD2, though no DNA is available to test this call. The CDR3 totals 15 residues. In germline, CDR1 is SGHRS, CDR2 YFSETQ. CDR3 in amino acids: CASSLEGGRGNEQYF.

This chain joins TRBV5-1 and TRBJ2-3. The CDR3 is 14 amino acids. Germline V CDR1 and CDR2: SGHRS, YFSETQ. The CDR3 protein is CASSLDSVTDTQYF.

V usage is TRBV4-3 and J usage is TRBJ2-7; TCRdb names TRBD1, which stays unverified in the absence of DNA. The CDR3 runs to 15 residues. Looked up from germline, CDR1 is LGHNA and CDR2 is YSLEER. CDR3 in amino acids: CASSQLDRGPYEQYF.

The gene calls are TRBV28 and TRBJ2-6; TCRdb lists TRBD2, though no DNA is available to test this call. From germline, CDR1 is MDHEN and CDR2 SYDVKM. This CDR3 spans 16 amino acids. The CDR3 is CASSTGTLSGANVLTF.

The chain recombines TRBV7-9 with TRBJ2-7; TCRdb's assignment of TRBD1 cannot be checked, as there is no DNA. CDR1 is SEHNR and CDR2 is FQNEAQ in the germline V gene (reference sequence). The length of the CDR3 is 14 residues. The CDR3 sequence: CASTPGGFYYEQYF.

This chain uses TRBV28 with TRBJ2-7; TCRdb picks TRBD1, but there is no DNA to check that call. Germline V gene data show CDR1 as MDHEN and CDR2 as SYDVKM. The CDR3 has 14 amino acids. CDR3 loop: CASIKGEAPYEQYF.